A single TCR beta chain is shown here with its context. The antigen is undetermined. A universal primer site came from template switching; cDNA carried unique molecular identifiers. From the 5' RACE reads, TCRdb called clonotypes with MiXCR, one entry per CDR3 protein. The sample has roughly 690,000 distinct CDR3 sequences, around 6.1% seen once. This sample stems from a study of identical twins. The study, taken as a whole, reports: In zero-insertion analyses, partial confounding could arise from invariant MAIT and iNKT cells.

Donors were all healthy Caucasians. V lost 3 bases, J lost 5 bases, and 8 bases stayed unmatched. This CDR3 is 15 amino acids long. Germline CDR1 MDHEN, CDR2 SYDVKM. This sequence was found in a man younger than 30 in good health. The rearrangement joins TRBV28 to TRBJ2-5, with TRBD2 identical over 8 bases. What was sequenced was naive T cells sorted from blood. CDR3 nucleotides: TGTGCCAGCAGTTTCTTGGTAGCGGGAAGTGAGACCCAGTACTTC. Its protein product is CASSFLVAGSETQYF.